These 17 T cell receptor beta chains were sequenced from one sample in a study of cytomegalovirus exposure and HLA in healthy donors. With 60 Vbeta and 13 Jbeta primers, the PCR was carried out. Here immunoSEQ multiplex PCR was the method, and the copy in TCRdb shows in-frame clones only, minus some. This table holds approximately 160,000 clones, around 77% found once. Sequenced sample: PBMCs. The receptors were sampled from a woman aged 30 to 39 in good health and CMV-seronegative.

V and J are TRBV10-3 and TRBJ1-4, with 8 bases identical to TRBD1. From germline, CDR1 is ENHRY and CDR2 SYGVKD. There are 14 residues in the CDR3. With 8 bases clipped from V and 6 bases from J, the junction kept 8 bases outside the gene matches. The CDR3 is CAIGPGTGDEKLFF. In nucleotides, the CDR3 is TGTGCCATCGGACCCGGGACAGGCGATGAAAAACTGTTTTTT.

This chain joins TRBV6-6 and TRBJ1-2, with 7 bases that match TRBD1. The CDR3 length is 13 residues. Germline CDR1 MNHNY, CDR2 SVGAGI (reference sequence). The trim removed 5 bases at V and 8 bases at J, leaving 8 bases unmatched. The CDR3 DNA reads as TGTGCCAGCAGTCCACCGACAGGGAAGGGCTACACCTTC. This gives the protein CASSPPTGKGYTF.

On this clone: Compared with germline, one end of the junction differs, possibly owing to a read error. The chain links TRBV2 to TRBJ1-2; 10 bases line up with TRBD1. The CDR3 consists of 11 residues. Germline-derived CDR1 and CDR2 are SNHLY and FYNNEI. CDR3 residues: CASKQTGGYPF. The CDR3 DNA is TGTGCCAGCAAGCAGACAGGGGGCTACCCCTTC.

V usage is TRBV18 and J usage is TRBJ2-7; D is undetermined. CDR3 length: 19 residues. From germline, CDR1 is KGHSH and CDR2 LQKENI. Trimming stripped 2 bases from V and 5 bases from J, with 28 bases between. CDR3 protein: CASSPIPSGSGLLPDEQYF. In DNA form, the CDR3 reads TGTGCCAGCTCACCAATTCCTTCCGGTTCTGGTCTCCTCCCCGACGAGCAGTACTTC.

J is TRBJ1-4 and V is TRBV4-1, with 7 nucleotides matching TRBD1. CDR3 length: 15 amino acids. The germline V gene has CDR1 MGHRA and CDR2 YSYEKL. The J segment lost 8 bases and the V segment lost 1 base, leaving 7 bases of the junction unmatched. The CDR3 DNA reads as TGCGCCAGCAGCCAAGTTCGACAGGGTGGGGAAAAACTGTTTTTT. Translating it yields CASSQVRQGGEKLFF.

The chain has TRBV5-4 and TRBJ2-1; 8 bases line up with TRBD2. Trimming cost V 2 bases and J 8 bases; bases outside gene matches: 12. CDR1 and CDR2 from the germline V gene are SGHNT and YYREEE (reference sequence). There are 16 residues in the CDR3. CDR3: CASSFSWTSLDHEQFF. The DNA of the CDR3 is TGTGCCAGCAGCTTCAGTTGGACTAGCTTGGATCATGAGCAGTTCTTC.

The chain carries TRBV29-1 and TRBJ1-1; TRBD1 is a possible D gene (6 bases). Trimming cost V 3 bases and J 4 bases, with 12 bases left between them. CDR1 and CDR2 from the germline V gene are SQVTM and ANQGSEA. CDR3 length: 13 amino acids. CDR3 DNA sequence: TGCAGCGTTGACAGGGGTGGGGGCACTGAAGCTTTCTTT. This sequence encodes CSVDRGGGTEAFF.

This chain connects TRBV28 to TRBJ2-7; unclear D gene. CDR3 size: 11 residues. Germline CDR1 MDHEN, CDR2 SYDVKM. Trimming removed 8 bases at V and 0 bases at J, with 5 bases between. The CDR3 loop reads CASLSSYEQYF. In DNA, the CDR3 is TGTGCCAGCTTGAGCTCCTACGAGCAGTACTTC. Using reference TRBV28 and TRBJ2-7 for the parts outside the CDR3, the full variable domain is DVKVTQSSRYLVKRTGEKVFLECVQDMDHENMFWYRQDPGLGLRLIYFSYDVKMKEKGDIPEGYSVSREKKERFSLILESASTNQTSMYLCASLSSYEQYFGPGTRLTVT.

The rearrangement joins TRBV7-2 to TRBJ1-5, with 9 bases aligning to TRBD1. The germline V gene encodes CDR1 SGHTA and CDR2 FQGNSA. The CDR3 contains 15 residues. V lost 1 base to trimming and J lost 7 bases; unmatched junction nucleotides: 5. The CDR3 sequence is CASSLVGQGRQPQHF. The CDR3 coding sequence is TGTGCCAGCAGCTTAGTCGGACAGGGGCGCCAGCCCCAGCATTTT.

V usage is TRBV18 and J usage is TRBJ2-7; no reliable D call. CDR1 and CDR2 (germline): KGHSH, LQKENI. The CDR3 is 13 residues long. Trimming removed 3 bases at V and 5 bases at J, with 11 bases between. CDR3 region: CASSPTLLDEQYF. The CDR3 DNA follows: TGTGCCAGCTCACCGACACTCCTGGACGAGCAGTACTTC.

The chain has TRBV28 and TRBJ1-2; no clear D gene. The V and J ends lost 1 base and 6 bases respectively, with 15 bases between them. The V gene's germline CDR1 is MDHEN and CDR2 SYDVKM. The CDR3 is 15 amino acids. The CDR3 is CASSLFGLVRDGYTF. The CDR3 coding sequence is TGTGCCAGCAGTTTATTCGGTCTAGTCCGGGATGGCTACACCTTC.

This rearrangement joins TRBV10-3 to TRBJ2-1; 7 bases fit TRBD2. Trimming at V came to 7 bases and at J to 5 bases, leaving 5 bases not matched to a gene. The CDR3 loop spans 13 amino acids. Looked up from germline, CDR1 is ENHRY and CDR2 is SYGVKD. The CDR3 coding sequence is TGTGCCATCAACAGCCTAGCGGACAATGAGCAGTTCTTC. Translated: CAINSLADNEQFF.

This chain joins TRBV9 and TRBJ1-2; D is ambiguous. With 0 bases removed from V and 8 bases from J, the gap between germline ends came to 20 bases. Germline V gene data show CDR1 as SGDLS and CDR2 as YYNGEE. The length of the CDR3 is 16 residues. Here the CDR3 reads CASSVARQEIAVGYTF. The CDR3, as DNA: TGTGCCAGCAGCGTAGCCCGCCAGGAAATAGCGGTCGGCTACACCTTC.

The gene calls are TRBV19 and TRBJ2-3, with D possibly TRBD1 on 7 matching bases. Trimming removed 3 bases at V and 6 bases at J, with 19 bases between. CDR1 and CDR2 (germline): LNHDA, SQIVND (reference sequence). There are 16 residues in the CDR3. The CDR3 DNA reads TGTGCCAGTAGTATCCGACAGGGAGGACGCTTCGATACGCAGTATTTT. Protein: CASSIRQGGRFDTQYF.

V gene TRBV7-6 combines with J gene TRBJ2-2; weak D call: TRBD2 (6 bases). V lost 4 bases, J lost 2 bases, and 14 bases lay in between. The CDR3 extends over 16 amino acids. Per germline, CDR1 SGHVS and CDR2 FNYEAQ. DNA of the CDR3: TGTGCCAGCAGCTCTCTAGTAGCGGTAAACACCGGGGAGCTGTTTTTT. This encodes CASSSLVAVNTGELFF.

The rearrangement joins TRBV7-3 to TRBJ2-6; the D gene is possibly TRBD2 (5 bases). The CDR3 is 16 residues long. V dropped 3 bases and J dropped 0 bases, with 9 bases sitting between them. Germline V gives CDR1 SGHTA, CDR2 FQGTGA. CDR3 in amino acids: CASSFEGLSGANVLTF. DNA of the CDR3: TGTGCCAGCAGCTTTGAGGGCCTCTCTGGGGCCAACGTCCTGACTTTC. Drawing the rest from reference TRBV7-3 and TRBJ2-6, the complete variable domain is GAGVSQTPSNKVTEKGKYVELRCDPISGHTALYWYRQSLGQGPEFLIYFQGTGAADDSGLPNDRFFAVRPEGSVSTLKIQRTERGDSAVYLCASSFEGLSGANVLTFGAGSRLTVL.

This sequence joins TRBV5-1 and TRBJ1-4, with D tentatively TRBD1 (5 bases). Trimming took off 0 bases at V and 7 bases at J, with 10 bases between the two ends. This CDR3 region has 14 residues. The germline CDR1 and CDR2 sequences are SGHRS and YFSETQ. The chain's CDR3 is CASSLGQGGEKLFF. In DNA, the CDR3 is TGCGCCAGCAGCTTGGGGCAGGGTGGTGAAAAACTGTTTTTT.